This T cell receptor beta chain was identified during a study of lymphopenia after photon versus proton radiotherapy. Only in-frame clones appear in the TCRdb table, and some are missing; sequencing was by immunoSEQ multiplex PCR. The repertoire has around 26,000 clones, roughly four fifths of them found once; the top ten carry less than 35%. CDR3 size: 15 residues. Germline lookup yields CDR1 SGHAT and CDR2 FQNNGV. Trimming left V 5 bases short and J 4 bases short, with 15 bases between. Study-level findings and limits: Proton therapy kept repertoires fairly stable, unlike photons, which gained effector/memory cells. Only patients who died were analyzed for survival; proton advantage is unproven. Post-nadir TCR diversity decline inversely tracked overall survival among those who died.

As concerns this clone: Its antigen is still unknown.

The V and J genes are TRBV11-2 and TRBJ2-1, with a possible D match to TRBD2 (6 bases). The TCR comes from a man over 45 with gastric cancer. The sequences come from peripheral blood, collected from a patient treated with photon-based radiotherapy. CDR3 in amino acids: CASSPVGGLYNEQFF. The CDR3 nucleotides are TGTGCCAGCAGCCCCGTGGGGGGACTTTACAATGAGCAGTTCTTC.